This is a list of T cell receptor beta chains from one sample in a study of blood T cell repertoires in COVID-19. Repertoires were generated with immunoSEQ multiplex PCR, while TCRdb's copy carries only in-frame clones and drops some. The table shows more than 110,000 clones, with around four fifths occurring only once. The material sequenced was PBMCs or T cells enriched from blood (not recorded which). These TCRs come from a woman in her fifties or sixties who had recovered from COVID-19. CDR3s include the opening cysteine and the closing phenylalanine or tryptophan. The D gene is left open where the match is weak. A clone size is listed for some rows: how often the clone was seen (once, few, many), or a class if it is expanded.

CDR3 length	clone size	D gene	V gene	J gene	CDR3 protein	CDR3 DNA
14	few	TRBD2	TRBV27	TRBJ2-7	CASSLVGGDYEQYF	TGTGCCAGCAGTTTAGTGGGGGGGGACTACGAGCAGTACTTC
20	.	.	TRBV21-1	TRBJ2-3	CASSSPRTSGGTPSTDTQYF	TGTGCCAGCAGCAGCCCCCGTACTAGCGGGGGGACTCCTAGCACAGATACGCAGTATTTT
15	few	.	TRBV7-2	TRBJ2-3	CASSFLGERTDTQYF	TGTGCCAGCAGCTTCCTCGGGGAACGCACAGATACGCAGTATTTT
13	.	.	TRBV9	TRBJ1-2	CASSVDRSPGYTF	TGTGCCAGCAGCGTAGACAGATCCCCAGGCTACACCTTC
15	.	.	TRBV27	TRBJ1-5	CASSLSGGALQPQHF	TGTGCCAGCAGTTTATCGGGGGGGGCGCTTCAGCCCCAGCATTTT
15	.	.	TRBV24-1	TRBJ2-5	CATSGSPEPQETQYF	TGTGCCACCAGTGGGAGCCCAGAACCCCAAGAGACCCAGTACTTC
13	.	.	TRBV5-1	TRBJ2-3	CASSLFSTDTQYF	TGCGCCAGCAGCTTGTTTAGTACAGATACGCAGTATTTT
15	once	.	TRBV27	TRBJ2-2	CASSLGGRDTGELFF	TGTGCCAGCAGTCTAGGGGGGAGGGACACCGGGGAGCTGTTTTTT
13	.	.	TRBV19	TRBJ1-3	CASTRRDWYTIYF	TGTGCCAGTACCCGACGGGACTGGTACACCATATATTTT
11	.	.	TRBV12-3/TRBV12-4	TRBJ1-5	CASSGRGPQHF	TGTGCCAGCAGTGGGAGGGGGCCCCAGCATTTT
16	.	TRBD1	TRBV2	TRBJ1-1	CASSERTGGSVTEAFF	TGTGCCAGCAGTGAACGGACAGGGGGTTCCGTCACTGAAGCTTTCTTT
15	.	.	TRBV30	TRBJ2-5	CAWSGGDRNQETQYF	TGTGCCTGGAGTGGGGGAGACAGGAACCAAGAGACCCAGTACTTC